This T cell receptor (beta chain) was identified during a study of CD8 T cells in Susac syndrome. When the RNA was reverse transcribed, random hexamers were used with an input of roughly 0.45 to 1 ug. The CDR3 of TCR beta was amplified by immunoSEQ multiplex PCR across 54 Vbeta and 13 Jbeta. TCRdb passed the immunoSEQ multiplex PCR reads through MiXCR, listing each CDR3 protein once. The repertoire consists of approximately 180,000 distinct CDR3 sequences, with around 94% occurring once and the leading ten covering 0.085% to 0.1%. The CDR3 totals 14 residues. V lost 2 bases, J lost 3 bases, and 10 bases lay in between. CDR1 KGHSH and CDR2 LQKENI come from the germline V gene.

V usage is TRBV18 and J usage is TRBJ1-2, with unresolved D. The receptor was derived from a human donor with Susac syndrome. The specimen was CD4+ T cells from PBMCs. CDR3 sequence: CASSPEDRDYGYTF. The CDR3 DNA reads as TGTGCCAGCTCACCAGAGGACCGCGACTATGGCTACACCTTC.